This T cell receptor (beta chain) stems from a study of blood T cells in healthy people across ages. The authors ran a second PCR of roughly 6 to 12 cycles using a sample-barcoded 5' primer and a J-beta primer mix. TCRdb reanalysed the 5' RACE reads using MiXCR and keeps one entry per CDR3 protein. The table records 1.5 million to 2 million distinct CDR3 sequences, about 35% of them present only once. CDR3 size: 8 residues. Trimming left V 4 bases short and J 8 bases short, with 2 bases between. Germline values: CDR1 SQVTM, CDR2 ANQGSEA. The TCR sequence derives from a woman aged 30 to 39 in good health. Sequencing was done on a sample of blood. The rearrangement links TRBV29-1 to TRBJ1-2; no definite D call. This CDR3 is CSVAGYTF. As DNA, the CDR3 is TGCAGCGTTGCGGGCTACACCTTC.